Below are 9 T cell receptor beta chains sequenced from a single sample in a study of T cell repertoires in cytomegalovirus infection. TCRdb passed the reads through MiXCR, listing each CDR3 protein once. The sample consists of about 400,000 distinct CDR3 sequences, roughly 18% of them appearing once. Sequences were obtained from PBMCs. The receptors stem from a human donor in good health (CMV status not recorded). Some clones in this sample may be carry-over from other donors' samples.

This clonotype appeared a few times. The rearrangement links TRBV19 to TRBJ2-1; no firm D call. V gave up 5 bases and J gave up 5 bases, with 7 bases separating them. CDR1 and CDR2 (germline): LNHDA, SQIVND (reference sequence). This CDR3 region has 12 residues. The CDR3 spells CASSVNDNEQFF. The CDR3 DNA is TGTGCCAGTAGTGTGAACGACAATGAGCAGTTCTTC.

This clonotype was recorded at least ten times. Here the CDR3 reads CASSLSGAGKNSPLHF. For the CDR3, the DNA is TGTGCCAGCAGCTTAAGTGGTGCAGGGAAAAATTCACCCCTCCACTTT. The chain couples TRBV7-6 to TRBJ1-6; tentatively, D is TRBD1 (5 bases). The CDR3 extends over 16 amino acids. Trimming shortened V by 2 bases and J by 7 bases, and 15 bases separated the two germline ends. Germline V gene lookup returns CDR1 SGHVS and CDR2 FNYEAQ.

This clonotype was counted ten times or more. This rearrangement joins TRBV7-2 to TRBJ1-5; 9 nucleotides agree with TRBD1. The CDR3 runs 15 residues. After removal of 4 bases from V and 10 bases from J, the junction contained 11 bases not matched to a gene. Germline V CDR1 and CDR2: SGHTA, FQGNSA. The CDR3 spells CASSSRTGDIIPQHF. DNA for the CDR3: TGTGCCAGCAGCTCCAGGACAGGGGATATCATTCCCCAGCATTTT.

CDR3 DNA sequence: TGTGCCAGCAGCTTAGGGTACGTAGCCTACGAGCAGTACTTC. Translated: CASSLGYVAYEQYF. The chain has TRBV7-2 and TRBJ2-7; D gene ambiguous. The CDR3 has 14 amino acids. Germline CDR1 SGHTA, CDR2 FQGNSA. Deletions cut 1 base from V and 2 bases from J, with 9 bases between.

The rearrangement joins TRBV10-3 to TRBJ1-3; D not certain. The germline V gene encodes CDR1 ENHRY and CDR2 SYGVKD. The CDR3 totals 13 residues. The V end lost 4 bases, the J end lost 4 bases, and 8 bases lay between the germline ends. The CDR3 nucleotides are TGTGCCATCAGTGCAGCAGACGGAAACACCATATATTTT. Its protein is CAISAADGNTIYF.

The chain recombines TRBV7-9 with TRBJ1-5; no clear D. The CDR3 loop spans 15 amino acids. Germline V gene sequence: CDR1 SEHNR, CDR2 FQNEAQ (reference sequence). Trimming left V 2 bases short and J 0 bases short, with 8 bases between. CDR3 bases: TGTGCCAGCAGCTTATTGCCTTATAGCAATCAGCCCCAGCATTTT. It encodes CASSLLPYSNQPQHF.

The chain carries TRBV20-1 and TRBJ2-6; D gene unclear. The germline V gene encodes CDR1 DFQATT and CDR2 SNEGSKA (reference sequence). V dropped 0 bases and J dropped 0 bases, with 3 bases sitting between them. CDR3 length equals 14 residues. CDR3 coding DNA: TGCAGTGCTAGAGACGGCTCTGGGGCCAACGTCCTGACTTTC. It yields the protein CSARDGSGANVLTF.

This clonotype has a handful of counts. V usage is TRBV20-1 and J usage is TRBJ2-7; D remains ambiguous. The V gene lost 3 bases and the J gene lost 2 bases, with 11 bases spanning the gap. The CDR3 runs to 13 residues. Germline CDR1 DFQATT, CDR2 SNEGSKA (reference sequence). CDR3 DNA: TGCAGTGCTAGTACCCTAGTAACCTACGAGCAGTACTTC. Its protein product is CSASTLVTYEQYF.

This clonotype was seen a handful of times. The chain is built from TRBV5-6 and TRBJ2-3; a weak D match, TRBD2 (5 bases). Deletions cut 0 bases from V and 7 bases from J, with 12 bases between. CDR3 length: 14 residues. The V gene's germline CDR1 is SGHDT and CDR2 YYEEEE. The chain's CDR3 is CASSLGTSSYTQYF. In DNA form, the CDR3 reads TGTGCCAGCAGCTTGGGGACTTCCTCTTATACGCAGTATTTT. The full variable domain, in which reference TRBV5-6 and TRBJ2-3 provide the parts outside the CDR3, is DAGVTQSPTHLIKTRGQQVTLRCSPKSGHDTVSWYQQALGQGPQFIFQYYEEEERQRGNFPDRFSGHQFPNYSSELNVNALLLGDSALYLCASSLGTSSYTQYFGPGTRLTVL.